Here is one T cell receptor (beta chain) with its context. Its antigen is unidentified. The CDR3 contains 15 residues. Germline V lookup: CDR1 SGHRS, CDR2 YFSETQ. With 1 base removed from V and 4 bases from J, the gap between germline ends came to 12 bases. The entry originates in a study of T-cell reconstitution after alpha-beta-depleted transplantation in children. Study-level points and caveats: At one year after transplant, newly produced T cells mostly accounted for T-cell counts and diversity. Reports say that about two months after transplant, the alpha-beta T cells came out of several hundred graft clones that had expanded. Some patients showed high day-60 TCRbeta diversity, which derived from surviving recipient T cells and thymic progenitors.

Unique molecular identifiers were used in preparing the TCRbeta library. MiXCR, applied by TCRdb to the PCR reads, yields one record per CDR3 protein. The sample includes 700,000 to 950,000 distinct CDR3 sequences, roughly 15% of them seen just once. This TCR derives from a male patient younger than 18 who had a stem cell transplant for acute lymphoblastic leukemia, so the T cells may come from the graft donor. This material consisted of PBMCs, mostly from graft donor cells, taken 360 days after TCRalphabeta/CD19-depleted stem cell transplant. The chain is built from TRBV5-1 and TRBJ1-3; D is undetermined. CDR3 DNA sequence: TGCGCCAGCAGCTTGTGGGAGAGTACCGGAAACACCATATATTTT. This sequence encodes CASSLWESTGNTIYF. The entire variable domain, with the rest obtained from reference TRBV5-1 and TRBJ1-3, is as follows: KAGVTQTPRYLIKTRGQQVTLSCSPISGHRSVSWYQQTPGQGLQFLFEYFSETQRNKGNFPGRFSGRQFSNSRSEMNVSTLELGDSALYLCASSLWESTGNTIYFGEGSWLTVV.